These T cell receptor beta chains were read from a single sample in a study of T cell changes during pregnancy in multiple sclerosis. Produced via immunoSEQ multiplex PCR; TCRdb's table is partial and in-frame only. Seen here are more than 75,000 clones, 94% observed once, and the top ten hold roughly 2.5%. The sequenced sample was peripheral blood, obtained in the third trimester of pregnancy. These receptors were taken from a female donor with multiple sclerosis, enrolled in a pregnancy study. Each CDR3 is given with its conserved first and last residue. D genes are given only for firm matches. Size is omitted from some rows. Given values are once, few, many or a class for expanded clones.

J: TRBJ1-1; size: -; V: TRBV5-1; D: -; CDR3: CASSLAPRGGKGTEAFF; DNA: TGCGCCAGCAGCTTGGCCCCCCGGGGGGGTAAGGGCACTGAAGCTTTCTTT
J: TRBJ2-5; size: -; V: TRBV19; D: TRBD2; CDR3: CASTSSGGLQETQYF; DNA: TGTGCCAGTACCTCAAGCGGGGGCCTCCAAGAGACCCAGTACTTC
J: TRBJ2-1; size: -; V: TRBV7-3; D: TRBD2; CDR3: CASSLTSGGASPSYNEQFF; DNA: TGTGCCAGCAGCTTAACTAGCGGGGGGGCTAGTCCATCCTACAATGAGCAGTTCTTC
J: TRBJ2-3; size: -; V: TRBV13; D: TRBD2; CDR3: CASSLGSPGLALTDTQYF; DNA: TGTGCCAGCAGCTTAGGCTCGCCGGGACTAGCCCTCACAGATACGCAGTATTTT
J: TRBJ2-5; size: -; V: TRBV10-3; D: -; CDR3: CATDTGGGAETQYF; DNA: TGTGCCACCGATACGGGAGGGGGCGCGGAGACCCAGTACTTC
J: TRBJ1-5; size: -; V: TRBV23-1; D: TRBD1; CDR3: CASSQESRGLKIRQPQHF; DNA: TGCGCCAGCAGTCAAGAATCCAGGGGGCTAAAGATCAGACAGCCCCAGCATTTT
J: TRBJ2-6; size: -; V: TRBV5-1; D: TRBD1; CDR3: CASRGQGRSGANVLTF; DNA: TGCGCCAGCCGTGGACAGGGGCGTTCTGGGGCCAACGTCCTGACTTTC
J: TRBJ1-1; size: -; V: TRBV27; D: TRBD1; CDR3: CASSPRQGEEAFF; DNA: TGTGCCAGCAGTCCCCGACAGGGGGAAGAAGCTTTCTTT
J: TRBJ1-5; size: -; V: TRBV5-6; D: -; CDR3: CASSLVGGWEEPQHF; DNA: TGTGCCAGCAGCCTCGTGGGGGGGTGGGAGGAGCCCCAGCATTTT
J: TRBJ2-5; size: -; V: TRBV7-9; D: TRBD2; CDR3: CASSAGGETQYF; DNA: TGTGCCAGCAGCGCCGGGGGGGAGACCCAGTACTTC
J: TRBJ2-7; size: -; V: TRBV4-1; D: TRBD2; CDR3: CASSPRTSDSYEQYF; DNA: TGCGCCAGCAGCCCGCGGACTAGCGACTCCTACGAGCAGTACTTC
J: TRBJ1-1; size: -; V: TRBV6-5; D: -; CDR3: CASSPLPGVEAFF; DNA: TGTGCCAGCAGTCCCCTGCCAGGGGTTGAAGCTTTCTTT
J: TRBJ1-2; size: -; V: TRBV11-2; D: -; CDR3: CASSSGFDINYGYTF; DNA: TGTGCCAGCAGCTCAGGCTTCGACATTAACTATGGCTACACCTTC
J: TRBJ2-1; size: -; V: TRBV7-9; D: -; CDR3: CASSPSHEQFF; DNA: TGTGCCAGCAGCCCGAGCCATGAGCAGTTCTTC
J: TRBJ2-1; size: few; V: TRBV6-1; D: TRBD2; CDR3: CASSGTSYNEQFF; DNA: TGTGCCAGCAGTGGGACTAGCTACAATGAGCAGTTCTTC
J: TRBJ2-5; size: -; V: TRBV5-1; D: TRBD1; CDR3: CASSLVAGGDGRETQYF; DNA: TGCGCCAGCAGCTTGGTCGCAGGGGGCGACGGAAGAGAGACCCAGTACTTC
J: TRBJ2-7; size: -; V: TRBV7-6; D: -; CDR3: CASSLANSYEQYF; DNA: TGTGCCAGCAGCTTAGCGAACAGTTACGAGCAGTACTTC
J: TRBJ2-5; size: -; V: TRBV5-4; D: -; CDR3: CASSQGTPGETQYF; DNA: TGTGCCAGCAGCCAAGGGACACCCGGAGAGACCCAGTACTTC
J: TRBJ1-4; size: -; V: TRBV27; D: -; CDR3: CASSLFSGNEKLFF; DNA: TGTGCCAGCAGTTTGTTCTCGGGGAACGAAAAACTGTTTTTT
J: TRBJ2-3; size: once; V: TRBV5-4; D: TRBD2; CDR3: CASSLGLAGGHIDTQYF; DNA: TGTGCCAGCAGCTTGGGGCTAGCGGGGGGGCATATAGATACGCAGTATTTT
J: TRBJ1-1; size: few; V: TRBV4-1; D: -; CDR3: CASSQVSTGNTEAFF; DNA: TGCGCCAGCAGCCAAGTTTCAACAGGGAACACTGAAGCTTTCTTT
J: TRBJ1-3; size: -; V: TRBV9; D: TRBD1; CDR3: CASSAKDRALSGNTIYF; DNA: TGTGCCAGCAGCGCCAAGGACAGGGCCCTCTCTGGAAACACCATATATTTT
J: TRBJ1-1; size: -; V: TRBV5-1; D: -; CDR3: CASSLEGGVSEAFF; DNA: TGCGCCAGCAGCTTGGAAGGGGGGGTGAGTGAAGCTTTCTTT
J: TRBJ2-2; size: -; V: TRBV5-1; D: -; CDR3: CASRLIGEDTGELFF; DNA: TGCGCCAGCAGACTAATAGGGGAGGACACCGGGGAGCTGTTTTTT
J: TRBJ1-2; size: -; V: TRBV7-8; D: TRBD1; CDR3: CASSLGQLDGYTF; DNA: TGTGCCAGCAGCTTGGGACAGCTAGATGGCTACACCTTC
J: TRBJ1-1; size: -; V: TRBV6-4; D: -; CDR3: CASSDYPGTEAFF; DNA: TGTGCCAGCAGTGACTACCCAGGAACTGAAGCTTTCTTT
J: TRBJ2-1; size: -; V: TRBV4-2; D: TRBD2; CDR3: CASSQDGSGGYYNEQFF; DNA: TGTGCCAGCAGCCAGGATGGCAGCGGGGGGTACTACAATGAGCAGTTCTTC
J: TRBJ1-1; size: -; V: TRBV6-1; D: -; CDR3: CASSDLLGPGLRSNTEAFF; DNA: TGTGCCAGCAGTGATCTCCTGGGACCGGGACTCCGGTCAAACACTGAAGCTTTCTTT
J: TRBJ2-5; size: once; V: TRBV7-2; D: TRBD2; CDR3: CASSLFAGGQETQYF; DNA: TGTGCCAGCAGCTTATTTGCGGGGGGACAAGAGACCCAGTACTTC
J: TRBJ2-1; size: once; V: TRBV29-1; D: -; CDR3: CSVLRGALYNEQFF; DNA: TGCAGCGTCCTCCGGGGGGCCCTCTACAATGAGCAGTTCTTC
J: TRBJ2-1; size: -; V: TRBV2; D: -; CDR3: CASSELPQGTVYNEQFF; DNA: TGTGCCAGCAGTGAACTCCCCCAGGGGACCGTATACAATGAGCAGTTCTTC
J: TRBJ2-7; size: -; V: TRBV4-2; D: TRBD1; CDR3: CASSHPTGAAYEQYF; DNA: TGTGCCAGCAGCCATCCGACAGGGGCCGCCTACGAGCAGTACTTC
J: TRBJ1-5; size: -; V: TRBV9; D: -; CDR3: CASSVGGGAQPQHF; DNA: TGTGCCAGCAGCGTAGGTGGGGGCGCTCAGCCCCAGCATTTT
J: TRBJ2-7; size: -; V: TRBV7-8; D: TRBD2; CDR3: CASSASVGGAGEQYF; DNA: TGTGCCAGCAGCGCCTCGGTCGGGGGGGCGGGAGAGCAGTACTTC
J: TRBJ2-1; size: -; V: TRBV5-5; D: -; CDR3: CASSLVDTSYNEQFF; DNA: TGTGCCAGCAGCTTGGTGGACACCTCCTACAATGAGCAGTTCTTC
J: TRBJ1-2; size: once; V: TRBV7-6; D: TRBD1; CDR3: CASSQDRGDYGYTF; DNA: TGTGCCAGCAGCCAAGACAGGGGGGACTATGGCTACACCTTC
J: TRBJ2-3; size: -; V: TRBV10-2; D: TRBD2; CDR3: CASSEGRGGGPGSSTDTQYF; DNA: TGCGCCAGCAGTGAGGGTCGTGGCGGGGGGCCTGGGTCCAGCACAGATACGCAGTATTTT
J: TRBJ1-1; size: -; V: TRBV5-1; D: -; CDR3: CASSWGVGTEAFF; DNA: TGCGCCAGCAGCTGGGGGGTAGGCACTGAAGCTTTCTTT
J: TRBJ2-7; size: -; V: TRBV7-9; D: TRBD2; CDR3: CASSLTGLAGGIWNEQYF; DNA: TGTGCCAGCAGCTTAACCGGGCTAGCGGGGGGGATTTGGAACGAGCAGTACTTC